These 3 T cell receptor beta chains originate from one sample sequenced in a study of human T cells and chemical hapten exposure. Via MiXCR, TCRdb re-called the RACE reads, giving one row per CDR3 protein. The sample yields some 200,000 distinct CDR3 sequences, around 30% seen once. Stated time point: pre-sensitization, week 0. Treatment meaning: therapeutic diphenylcyclopropenone sensitization with weekly scalp DPC. The source was whole blood, collected in connection with sensitization to the hapten diphenylcyclopropenone (DPC). The receptors stem from a woman under 40 with alopecia areata. Some clones in this sample may be carry-over from other donors' samples.

The chain is built from TRBV7-2 and TRBJ2-2; 7 positions match TRBD2. V lost 1 base, J lost 1 base, and 3 bases stayed unmatched. The V gene's germline CDR1 is SGHTA and CDR2 FQGNSA. This CDR3 region has 16 residues. In nucleotides, the CDR3 is TGTGCCAGCAGCTTAGTTGGCGGGGGGAACACCGGGGAGCTGTTTTTT. The encoded protein is CASSLVGGGNTGELFF. The variable domain in full, with the rest retrieved from reference TRBV7-2 and TRBJ2-2, is GAGVSQSPSNKVTEKGKDVELRCDPISGHTALYWYRQSLGQGLEFLIYFQGNSAPDKSGLPSDRFSAERTGGSVSTLTIQRTQQEDSAVYLCASSLVGGGNTGELFFGEGSRLTVL.

V usage is TRBV18 and J usage is TRBJ1-3; no clear D gene. CDR1 and CDR2 from the germline V gene are KGHSH and LQKENI. Trimming removed 2 bases at V and 0 bases at J, with 14 bases between. The CDR3 extends over 17 amino acids. The CDR3 nucleotides read TGTGCCAGCTCACCAAATCTTCCGGGCCGCTCTGGAAACACCATATATTTT. This sequence encodes CASSPNLPGRSGNTIYF.

The chain recombines TRBV29-1 with TRBJ1-2; TRBD1 might be the D (6 bases). The CDR3 is 14 residues long. Per germline, CDR1 SQVTM and CDR2 ANQGSEA. V gave up 7 bases and J gave up 4 bases, with 19 bases separating them. CDR3 sequence: CSAEGESGLYGYTF. CDR3 nucleotides: TGCAGCGCCGAGGGGGAGTCGGGGCTCTATGGCTACACCTTC.